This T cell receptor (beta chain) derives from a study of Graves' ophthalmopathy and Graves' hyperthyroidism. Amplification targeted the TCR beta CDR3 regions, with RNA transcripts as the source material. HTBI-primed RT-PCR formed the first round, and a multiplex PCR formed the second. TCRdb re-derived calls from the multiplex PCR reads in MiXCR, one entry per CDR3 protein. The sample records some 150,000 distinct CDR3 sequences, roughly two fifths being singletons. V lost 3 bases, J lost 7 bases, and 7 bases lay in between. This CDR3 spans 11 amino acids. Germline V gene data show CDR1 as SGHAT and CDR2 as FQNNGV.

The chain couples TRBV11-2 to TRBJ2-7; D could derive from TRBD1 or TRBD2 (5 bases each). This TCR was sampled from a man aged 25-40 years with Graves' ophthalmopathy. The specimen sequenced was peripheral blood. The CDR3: CASSFGGEQYF. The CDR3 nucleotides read TGTGCCAGCAGCTTTGGGGGTGAGCAGTACTTC.